What follows are 32 T cell receptor beta chains derived from one specimen sequenced in a study of Graves' ophthalmopathy and Graves' hyperthyroidism. For repertoire sequencing, the TCR beta CDR3 regions were amplified from RNA transcripts. HTBI primers were employed in first-round RT-PCR, then a second-round multiplex PCR followed. Using its own MiXCR run on the multiplex PCR reads, TCRdb lists one record per CDR3 protein. The sample consists of over 15,000 distinct CDR3 sequences, 46% of them appearing once. Sequencing was done on a sample of peripheral blood. These receptor sequences come from a woman aged 40 to 50 with stable Graves' hyperthyroidism.

The J gene is TRBJ2-3, the V gene TRBV7-9; the D is unclear. Germline V gene data show CDR1 as SEHNR and CDR2 as FQNEAQ (reference sequence). Trimming pared 4 bases from V and 2 bases from J, leaving 10 bases between. The CDR3 sequence is 14 residues long. In DNA form, the CDR3 reads TGTGCCAGCAGCTCGGATACCCCCACAGATACGCAGTATTTT. Its translation is CASSSDTPTDTQYF.

Points on this clonotype: A much larger clone is a single base away; this may be a read error. The chain couples TRBV6-1 to TRBJ1-5; no firm D call. Between the trimmed V and J ends, which lost 7 bases and 4 bases, there was a span of 8 bases. CDR3 length: 12 amino acids. Germline CDR1 MNHNS, CDR2 SASEGT. The CDR3, as DNA: TGTGCCAGCATAAGGGCGAATCAGCCCCAGCATTTT. Translation: CASIRANQPQHF.

The V gene is TRBV7-2, the J gene TRBJ1-3, with 8 bases aligning to TRBD1. The CDR3 contains 15 residues. Germline V gives CDR1 SGHTA, CDR2 FQGNSA. The V gene end was trimmed by 5 bases and the J gene end by 6 bases; junction bases not matched to a gene: 9. CDR3 in amino acids: CASSRDRSPENTIYF. DNA for the CDR3: TGTGCCAGCAGCCGGGACAGGAGCCCTGAAAACACCATATATTTT.

The chain combines TRBV6-5 with TRBJ2-2; D not resolved. Germline V gene data show CDR1 as MNHEY and CDR2 as SVGAGI. The CDR3 contains 13 residues. The germline V and J ends were trimmed by 3 bases and 6 bases, with 8 bases remaining between them. The CDR3 region is CASSYSAPGELFF. The DNA for the CDR3 is TGTGCCAGCAGTTATAGTGCTCCCGGGGAGCTGTTTTTT.

The J gene is TRBJ1-1, the V gene TRBV19, with a tentative D call TRBD1 (6 bases). The CDR3 spans 16 residues. Germline assignment: CDR1 LNHDA and CDR2 SQIVND (reference sequence). The germline V and J ends were trimmed by 7 bases and 1 base, with 19 bases remaining between them. CDR3 sequence (DNA): TGTGCCAGTAAACCCCATGGGACACCCCGGAACACTGAAGCTTTCTTT. Translating it yields CASKPHGTPRNTEAFF.

This clonotype was observed a handful of times. The chain recombines TRBV6-1 with TRBJ1-2; the D is unclear. In germline, CDR1 is MNHNS, CDR2 SASEGT. The ends were cut back, 8 bases at V and 4 bases at J, with 11 bases in the middle. This CDR3 is 12 amino acids long. The CDR3, as DNA: TGTGCCAGCGACACTTACAGCTATGGCTACACCTTC. This encodes CASDTYSYGYTF.

This clonotype was seen repeatedly, ten times or more. In DNA, the CDR3 is TGCAGTGCCCCGTGGGCAGGGAGACAAAACATTCAGTACTTC. Its protein product is CSAPWAGRQNIQYF. The gene calls are TRBV20-1 and TRBJ2-4, with D perhaps given as TRBD1 or TRBD2 (5 bases each). Germline V gene sequence: CDR1 DFQATT, CDR2 SNEGSKA (reference sequence). This CDR3 region has 14 residues. Deletions cut 6 bases from V and 5 bases from J, with 17 bases between.

V usage is TRBV6-5 and J usage is TRBJ2-5; TRBD2 might be the D (6 bases). The germline V and J ends were trimmed by 0 bases and 0 bases, with 11 bases remaining between them. Germline V CDR1 and CDR2: MNHEY, SVGAGI. The CDR3 extends over 16 amino acids. The CDR3 reads CASSYSRRDNQETQYF. The CDR3 coding sequence is TGTGCCAGCAGTTACTCGCGGAGGGATAACCAAGAGACCCAGTACTTC.

This clonotype qualifies as medium-sized. This chain connects TRBV7-2 to TRBJ2-7; D unclear. Looked up from germline, CDR1 is SGHTA and CDR2 is FQGNSA. Trimming pared 0 bases from V and 4 bases from J, leaving 7 bases between. The CDR3 is 13 amino acids. The CDR3 is CASSLASLYEQYF. The CDR3 DNA is TGTGCCAGCAGCTTAGCTTCTCTATACGAGCAGTACTTC.

Judged by abundance, this clonotype is medium-sized (0.01 to 0.1%). The chain couples TRBV2 to TRBJ2-7; 12 bases align to TRBD2. Losses at the gene ends were 8 bases for V and 3 bases for J; bases not matched to a gene: 2. Germline CDR1 and CDR2: SNHLY and FYNNEI. The CDR3 covers 13 residues. DNA for the CDR3: TGTGCCAGCGGGACTAGCGGGCGCTACGAGCAGTACTTC. Its protein is CASGTSGRYEQYF.

This clonotype ranks as medium-sized. The rearrangement links TRBV10-3 to TRBJ2-5; D remains unclear. Trimming left V 3 bases short and J 3 bases short, with 8 bases between. This CDR3 is 13 amino acids long. Germline loops: CDR1 ENHRY, CDR2 SYGVKD. As DNA, the CDR3 is TGTGCCATCAGTGATGGTGAAGAAGAGACCCAGTACTTC. It is translated as CAISDGEEETQYF.

Concerning this clonotype: One end of the junction does not line up with germline, which may come from a read error. The chain uses TRBV2 and TRBJ2-7; D unresolved. CDR3 length: 13 residues. Germline V gives CDR1 SNHLY, CDR2 FYNNEI. The CDR3 protein is CASSEFDGNERYF. Here the CDR3 DNA reads TGTGCCAGCAGCGAATTCGATGGTAACGAGCGGTACTTC.

By its share, this clonotype is medium-sized. V usage is TRBV20-1 and J usage is TRBJ2-7; D is unresolved. The germline gives CDR1 DFQATT, CDR2 SNEGSKA (reference sequence). The CDR3 covers 13 residues. The germline V and J ends were trimmed by 1 base and 5 bases, with 12 bases remaining between them. The CDR3 spells CSARAILTHEQYF. CDR3 bases: TGCAGTGCTAGAGCCATCCTAACCCACGAGCAGTACTTC.

V gene TRBV6-5 combines with J gene TRBJ2-3, with 10 bases aligning to TRBD2. J gave up 6 bases and V 6 bases, and 12 bases lay outside the gene matches. The CDR3 has 16 residues. Germline loops: CDR1 MNHEY, CDR2 SVGAGI. Here the CDR3 reads CASSPRASGSHDTQYF. The CDR3 DNA is TGTGCCAGCAGCCCGAGGGCTAGCGGGAGTCATGATACGCAGTATTTT.

This clonotype was seen ten or more times. J is TRBJ2-2 and V is TRBV2, with a weak D call TRBD1 (6 bases). Trimming removed 6 bases at V and 2 bases at J, with 13 bases between. Germline V gene lookup returns CDR1 SNHLY and CDR2 FYNNEI. The CDR3 runs to 15 residues. The CDR3 DNA reads TGTGCCAGCAGGATGGGACAACCTAACACCGGGGAGCTGTTTTTT. Amino acids: CASRMGQPNTGELFF.

This clonotype was counted only a few times. The chain couples TRBV6-4 to TRBJ2-1; D possibly uses TRBD1 or TRBD2 (5 bases each). The CDR3 spans 16 residues. The V end lost 3 bases, the J end lost 5 bases, and 17 bases lay between the germline ends. Germline V lookup: CDR1 MRHNA, CDR2 SNTAGT. Written as DNA, the CDR3 is TGTGCCAGCAGTGAAAAACCCGGGACGGATAACAATGAGCAGTTCTTC. It codes for CASSEKPGTDNNEQFF.

At least ten counts were recorded for this clonotype. This sequence joins TRBV24-1 and TRBJ2-1, with 10 bases aligning to TRBD2. The germline V gene has CDR1 KGHDR and CDR2 SFDVKD. Losses at the gene ends were 0 bases for V and 7 bases for J; bases not matched to a gene: 11. This CDR3 has 18 residues. In nucleotides, the CDR3 is TGTGCCACCAGTGATTTGAAGACGTCCGGGACTAGCGTAAATGAGCAGTTCTTC. Protein: CATSDLKTSGTSVNEQFF.

Many counts were recorded for this clonotype. J is TRBJ1-3 and V is TRBV9; D uncertain. V was trimmed by 0 bases and J by 0 bases, leaving 13 bases between them. The CDR3 loop spans 17 amino acids. The germline V gene encodes CDR1 SGDLS and CDR2 YYNGEE. CDR3 amino acids: CASSVGTQAGSGNTIYF. For the CDR3, the DNA is TGTGCCAGCAGCGTAGGAACCCAAGCGGGCTCTGGAAACACCATATATTTT.

The table lists this clonotype with many counts. J is TRBJ2-5 and V is TRBV5-1, with D tentatively TRBD1 or TRBD2 (5 bases each). The CDR3 consists of 13 residues. The V and J ends lost 6 bases and 5 bases respectively, with 14 bases between them. The germline gives CDR1 SGHRS, CDR2 YFSETQ. CDR3 protein: CASTRAEGETQYF. The CDR3 DNA is TGCGCCAGCACCAGGGCCGAGGGCGAGACCCAGTACTTC.

This sequence joins TRBV4-2 and TRBJ2-7; D could derive from TRBD1 or TRBD2 (5 bases each). Germline V gives CDR1 LGHNA, CDR2 YNFKEQ. The CDR3 loop spans 16 amino acids. Deletions cut 0 bases from V and 5 bases from J, with 17 bases between. The CDR3: CASSQEARGLINEQYF. CDR3 nucleotides: TGTGCCAGCAGCCAAGAAGCCCGGGGCTTGATAAACGAGCAGTACTTC.

The J gene is TRBJ2-5, the V gene TRBV2, with TRBD2 as a possible D gene (5 bases). Germline V CDR1 and CDR2: SNHLY, FYNNEI. The CDR3 loop spans 15 amino acids. The V end was cut by 8 bases, the J end by 2 bases, with 18 bases between. The CDR3 sequence is CASSNIELVQETQYF. CDR3 sequence (DNA): TGTGCCAGCTCTAATATCGAACTAGTTCAAGAGACCCAGTACTTC. Based on the CDR3 plus reference TRBV2 and TRBJ2-5, the full variable domain is EPEVTQTPSHQVTQMGQEVILRCVPISNHLYFYWYRQILGQKVEFLVSFYNNEISEKSEIFDDQFSVERPDGSNFTLKIRSTKLEDSAMYFCASSNIELVQETQYFGPGTRLLVL.

The gene calls are TRBV6-2 or TRBV6-3 and TRBJ2-1; D is uncertain. The V gene lost 9 bases and the J gene lost 7 bases, with 16 bases spanning the gap. The CDR3 loop spans 13 amino acids. Germline V gene sequence: CDR1 MNHEY, CDR2 SVGEGT. The CDR3 coding sequence is TGTGCCAGTCTCCTGAATATGGCGAATGAGCAGTTCTTC. It yields the protein CASLLNMANEQFF.

This clonotype has ten or more counts. J is TRBJ1-4 and V is TRBV20-1; a possible D gene is TRBD1 (5 bases). The CDR3 covers 14 residues. V was shortened by 1 base and J by 4 bases, with 10 bases between the two germline ends. CDR1 and CDR2 (germline): DFQATT, SNEGSKA (reference sequence). The CDR3 reads CSARVTDHNEKLFF. The CDR3, as DNA: TGCAGTGCTAGAGTGACAGACCATAATGAAAAACTGTTTTTT.

With respect to this clonotype: This may come from a read error, since a much larger clone is one base off. The chain combines TRBV3-1 with TRBJ1-1; D might be TRBD1 (5 bases). This CDR3 has 13 residues. Deletions cut 1 base from V and 9 bases from J, with 12 bases between. Germline V gives CDR1 LGHDT, CDR2 YNNKEL (reference sequence). CDR3 region: CASSQGRRGKAFF. The CDR3 DNA is TGTGCCAGCAGCCAAGGAAGACGGGGGAAAGCTTTCTTT.

To note about this clonotype: A junction boundary mismatches the germline segment, possibly from a read error. The V call is TRBV29-1, the J call TRBJ1-1, with D possibly TRBD1 on 5 matching bases. The CDR3 sequence is 14 residues long. CDR1 and CDR2 (germline): SQVTM, ANQGSEA. CDR3 sequence (DNA): TGCAGCGTTGATCGACAGTTGGGCGACGCTGAAGCTCTCTTT. This codes for CSVDRQLGDAEALF.

Judged by abundance, this clonotype is medium-sized (0.01 to 0.1%). The chain couples TRBV20-1 to TRBJ1-2; TRBD1 is a possible D gene (6 bases). V was shortened by 5 bases and J by 5 bases, with 12 bases between the two germline ends. The CDR3 runs to 12 residues. The germline V gene has CDR1 DFQATT and CDR2 SNEGSKA (reference sequence). The CDR3 DNA is TGCAGTGCTCCGGACAGTGGATATGGCTACACCTTC. This codes for CSAPDSGYGYTF.

The V and J genes are TRBV20-1 and TRBJ2-5, with 8 bases lining up with TRBD1. The CDR3 runs 13 residues. With 3 bases clipped from V and 5 bases from J, the junction kept 5 bases outside the gene matches. Germline CDR1 and CDR2: DFQATT and SNEGSKA (reference sequence). CDR3 residues: CSARSGGLETQYF. CDR3 DNA: TGCAGTGCTAGGTCAGGGGGCCTGGAGACCCAGTACTTC.

Points on this clonotype: A clone one base away is much larger, so this may be a read error. Since no conserved phenylalanine or tryptophan closes the CDR3, a read error is the likely cause. The genes are TRBV7-2 and TRBJ2-1; 10 bases are shared with TRBD2. Germline V gives CDR1 SGHTA, CDR2 FQGNSA. The length of the CDR3 is 15 residues. The V and J ends lost 5 bases and 4 bases, in that order; junction bases with no gene match: 5. This CDR3 reads CASSMTSGFYNEQFC. The CDR3 bases are TGTGCCAGCAGCATGACTAGCGGGTTTTACAATGAGCAGTTCTGC.

This chain links TRBV9 with TRBJ2-4; weak D call: TRBD2 (6 bases). Germline V gene lookup returns CDR1 SGDLS and CDR2 YYNGEE. The CDR3 extends over 17 amino acids. V lost 0 bases and J lost 0, with 13 bases in between. CDR3 in amino acids: CASSVAPGRAAKNIQYF. The CDR3, as DNA: TGTGCCAGCAGCGTAGCTCCCGGGAGAGCAGCCAAAAACATTCAGTACTTC.

The chain uses TRBV3-1 and TRBJ2-7; D might be TRBD2 (6 bases). V was pared by 0 bases and J by 0 bases, with 9 bases between. Looked up from germline, CDR1 is LGHDT and CDR2 is YNNKEL (reference sequence). This CDR3 spans 15 amino acids. The CDR3 protein is CASSQDFGSSYEQYF. CDR3 sequence (DNA): TGTGCCAGCAGCCAAGACTTCGGGAGCTCCTACGAGCAGTACTTC.

This clonotype is medium-sized in the sample. The gene calls are TRBV24-1 and TRBJ1-1; tentative D call: TRBD1 (6 bases). The CDR3 totals 13 residues. Germline CDR1 KGHDR, CDR2 SFDVKD. Trimming removed 7 bases from V and 2 bases from J, with 10 bases in between. As DNA, the CDR3 is TGTGCCACCAGCGCACAGGGTAACACTGAAGCTTTCTTT. This gives the protein CATSAQGNTEAFF.

The rearrangement links TRBV7-8 to TRBJ2-7, with TRBD1 matching over 9 bases. CDR1 and CDR2 (germline): SGHVS, FQNEAQ. This CDR3 contains 15 residues. V was pared by 5 bases and J by 5 bases, with 10 bases of the junction left unmatched. The CDR3 bases are TGTGCCAGCAGCCCCTACCGGGACAGGGTCGACGAGCAGTACTTC. Residues: CASSPYRDRVDEQYF.